This T cell receptor (beta chain) was captured in a study of blood T cell repertoires in COVID-19. The CDR3 contains 15 residues. The V end lost 4 bases, the J end lost 0 bases, and 11 bases lay between the germline ends. The germline CDR1 and CDR2 sequences are SGDLS and YYNGEE. The table came from immunoSEQ multiplex PCR; TCRdb's copy has only in-frame clones and leaves some out. The sample carries over 120,000 clones, just under 85% recorded once. Participants were aged roughly 18 to 90 years from around 24 US areas. Participant reports of clinical history set cohort assignment. This rearrangement joins TRBV9 to TRBJ1-3; D not certain. The receptor's source is a man aged 50-60 years who had recovered from COVID-19. The material sequenced was PBMCs or T cells enriched from blood (not recorded which). This CDR3 reads CASSLPGTSGNTIYF. CDR3 sequence (DNA): TGTGCCAGCAGCTTACCAGGTACCTCTGGAAACACCATATATTTT.